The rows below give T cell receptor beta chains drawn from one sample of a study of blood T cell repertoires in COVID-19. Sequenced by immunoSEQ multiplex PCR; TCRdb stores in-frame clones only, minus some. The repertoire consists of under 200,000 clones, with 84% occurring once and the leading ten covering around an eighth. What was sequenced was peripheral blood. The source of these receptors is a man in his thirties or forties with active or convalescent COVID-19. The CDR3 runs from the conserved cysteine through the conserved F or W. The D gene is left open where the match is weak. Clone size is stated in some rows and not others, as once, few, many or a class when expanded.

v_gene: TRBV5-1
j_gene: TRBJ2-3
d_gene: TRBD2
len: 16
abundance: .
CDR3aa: CASSPWTSRTTDTQYF
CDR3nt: TGCGCCAGCAGCCCCTGGACTAGCCGCACAACAGATACGCAGTATTTT

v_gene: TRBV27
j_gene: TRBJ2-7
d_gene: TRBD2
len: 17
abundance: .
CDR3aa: CASSPRTSGREAYEQYF
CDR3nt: TGTGCCAGCAGTCCCCGGACTAGCGGGAGGGAGGCCTACGAGCAGTACTTC

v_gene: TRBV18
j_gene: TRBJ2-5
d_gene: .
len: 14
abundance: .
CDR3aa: CASSPQTSQETQYF
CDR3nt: TGTGCCAGCTCGCCTCAGACTAGTCAGGAGACCCAGTACTTC

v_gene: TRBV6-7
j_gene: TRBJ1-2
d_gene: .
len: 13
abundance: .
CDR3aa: CASSYNRVKGYTF
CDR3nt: TGTGCCAGCAGTTACAACAGGGTGAAGGGCTACACCTTC

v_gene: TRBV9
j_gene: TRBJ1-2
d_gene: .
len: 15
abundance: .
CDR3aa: CASSPEGRGNYGYTF
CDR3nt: TGTGCCAGCAGCCCAGAAGGCAGGGGAAACTATGGCTACACCTTC

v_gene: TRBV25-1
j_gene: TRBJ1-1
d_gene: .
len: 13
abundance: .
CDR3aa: CASSEGANTEAFF
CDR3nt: TGTGCCAGCAGCGAGGGAGCGAACACTGAAGCTTTCTTT

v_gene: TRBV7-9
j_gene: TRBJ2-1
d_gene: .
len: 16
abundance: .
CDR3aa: CASSPARPAWRAEQFF
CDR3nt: TGTGCCAGCAGCCCTGCACGCCCCGCATGGAGGGCTGAGCAGTTCTTC

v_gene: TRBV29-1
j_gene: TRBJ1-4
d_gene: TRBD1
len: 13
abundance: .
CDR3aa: CSVGNRGGEKLFF
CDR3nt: TGCAGCGTTGGAAACAGGGGTGGTGAAAAACTGTTTTTT

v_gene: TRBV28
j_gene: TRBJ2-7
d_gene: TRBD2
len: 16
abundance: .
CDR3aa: CASSSDSHGLAYEQYF
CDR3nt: TGTGCCAGCAGTTCCGACAGCCACGGACTAGCGTACGAGCAGTACTTC

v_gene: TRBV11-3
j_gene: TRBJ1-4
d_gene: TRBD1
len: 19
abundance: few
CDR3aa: CASSGAGQGELPTNEKLFF
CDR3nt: TGTGCCAGCAGCGGAGCTGGACAGGGCGAACTCCCAACTAATGAAAAACTGTTTTTT

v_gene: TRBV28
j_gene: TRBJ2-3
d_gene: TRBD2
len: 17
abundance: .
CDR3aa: CASKPPSGRGGADTQYF
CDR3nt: TGTGCCAGCAAGCCTCCTAGCGGGAGGGGCGGGGCAGATACGCAGTATTTT

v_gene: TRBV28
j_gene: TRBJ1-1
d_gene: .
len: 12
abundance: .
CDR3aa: CACHRENTEAFF
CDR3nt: TGTGCCTGCCACAGGGAGAACACTGAAGCTTTCTTT

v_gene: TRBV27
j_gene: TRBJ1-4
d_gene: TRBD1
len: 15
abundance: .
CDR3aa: CASSLSWDSSEKLFF
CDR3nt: TGTGCCAGCAGTTTATCTTGGGACAGTAGTGAAAAACTGTTTTTT

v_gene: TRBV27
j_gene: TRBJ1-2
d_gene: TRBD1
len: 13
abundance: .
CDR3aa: CASSLRDRGGYTF
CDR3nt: TGTGCCAGCAGTTTAAGAGACAGGGGCGGCTACACCTTC

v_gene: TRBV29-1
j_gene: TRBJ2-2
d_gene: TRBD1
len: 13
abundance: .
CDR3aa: CSVDRGLTGELFF
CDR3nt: TGCAGCGTTGACAGGGGGCTGACCGGGGAGCTGTTTTTT

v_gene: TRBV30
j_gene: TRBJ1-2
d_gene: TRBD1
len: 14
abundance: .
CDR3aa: CAWSGQGAVYGYTF
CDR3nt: TGTGCCTGGAGCGGACAGGGGGCTGTCTATGGCTACACCTTC

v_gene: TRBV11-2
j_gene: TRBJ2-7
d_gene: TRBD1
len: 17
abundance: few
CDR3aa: CASSSRTLPGGVHEQYF
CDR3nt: TGTGCCAGCAGCTCGAGAACTCTTCCAGGGGGTGTCCACGAGCAGTACTTC

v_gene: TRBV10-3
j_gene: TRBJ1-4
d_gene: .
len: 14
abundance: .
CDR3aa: CAISDGSREEKLFF
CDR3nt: TGTGCCATCAGTGACGGGTCGCGGGAGGAAAAACTGTTTTTT

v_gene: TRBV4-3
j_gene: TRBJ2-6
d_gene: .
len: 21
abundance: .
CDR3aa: CASSQDQFEGRPPFGANVLTF
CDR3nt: TGCGCCAGCAGCCAAGATCAGTTCGAGGGCAGGCCCCCCTTTGGGGCCAACGTCCTGACTTTC

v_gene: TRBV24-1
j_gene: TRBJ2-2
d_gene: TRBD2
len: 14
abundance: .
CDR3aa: CATGGEGETGELFF
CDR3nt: TGTGCCACCGGAGGGGAGGGTGAAACCGGGGAGCTGTTTTTT

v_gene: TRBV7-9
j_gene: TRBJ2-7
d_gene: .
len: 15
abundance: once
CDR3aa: CASSFGGSGSYEQYF
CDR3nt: TGTGCCAGCAGCTTTGGAGGGAGTGGCTCCTACGAGCAGTACTTC

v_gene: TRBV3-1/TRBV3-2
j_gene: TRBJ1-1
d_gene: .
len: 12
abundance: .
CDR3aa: CASSWGTPEAFF
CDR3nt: TGTGCCAGCAGTTGGGGGACTCCCGAAGCTTTCTTT

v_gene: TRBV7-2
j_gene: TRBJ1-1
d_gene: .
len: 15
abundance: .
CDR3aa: CASSSNLGQNTEAFF
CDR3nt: TGTGCCAGCAGCTCGAACCTGGGACAGAACACTGAAGCTTTCTTT